This T cell receptor beta chain was documented in a study of long-term antiretroviral therapy in people with HIV. Study findings and constraints: Blood was collected between about 2003 and 2018, possibly under older ART regimens. Clones that had undergone expansion before ART prevailed in the repertoire throughout all time points.

Researchers ran immunoSEQ v3.0 at survey level. Clones were sequenced by immunoSEQ multiplex PCR, and TCRdb holds only the in-frame ones, with some missing. There are tens of thousands of clones in the sample; approximately 81% occur only once, and approximately 9.2% lies in the top ten. Every donor had one or more pre-ART and two or more post-ART PBMC samples. Comment on this clone: Its antigen is unknown.

The germline V gene encodes CDR1 LNHDA and CDR2 SQIVND (reference sequence). V shed 4 bases and J 0 bases; nucleotides not matched to a gene: 8. The CDR3 covers 19 residues. The chain links TRBV19 to TRBJ2-1, with 14 bases fitting TRBD2. The sequenced sample was unsorted PBMCs, obtained 4.8 years after starting antiretroviral therapy. The receptor was derived from a man aged 35 to 55 with HIV. CDR3 DNA sequence: TGTGCCAGTAGTAGATCGGGACTAGCGGGAGTTTCCTCCTACAATGAGCAGTTCTTC. Protein sequence: CASSRSGLAGVSSYNEQFF.